A single sample is the source of the 13 T cell receptor beta chains below, sequenced in a study of blood T cells in healthy people across ages. A sample-barcoded 5' primer and a J-beta primer mix were used in a second PCR of roughly 6 to 11 cycles. TCRdb re-derived calls from the 5' RACE reads in MiXCR, one entry per CDR3 protein. Here the sample spans fewer than 600,000 distinct CDR3 sequences, approximately 26% being singletons. This sample also belongs to another study, concerning T cells of mothers and their children.

The specimen was blood. The origin of the receptors is a boy between 2 and 10 years old in good health.

The chain has TRBV7-9 and TRBJ1-4; perhaps TRBD1 as D (5 bases). This CDR3 region has 14 residues. Trimming removed 3 bases from V and 8 bases from J, with 13 bases in between. Germline V gene lookup returns CDR1 SEHNR and CDR2 FQNEAQ (reference sequence). CDR3 region: CASSFRDHVEKLFF. The CDR3 DNA reads TGTGCCAGCAGCTTTAGGGACCACGTGGAAAAACTGTTTTTT. The full variable domain, with the rest looked up from reference TRBV7-9 and TRBJ1-4, is DTGVSQNPRHKITKRGQNVTFRCDPISEHNRLYWYRQTLGQGPEFLTYFQNEAQLEKSRLLSDRFSAERPKGSFSTLEIQRTEQGDSAMYLCASSFRDHVEKLFFGSGTQLSVL.

This chain joins TRBV29-1 and TRBJ2-1, with a weak D call TRBD2 (5 bases). In germline, CDR1 is SQVTM, CDR2 ANQGSEA. V was trimmed by 3 bases and J by 2 bases, leaving 8 bases between them. This CDR3 spans 13 amino acids. The CDR3 region is CSVDPSTYNEQFF. The DNA for the CDR3 is TGCAGCGTTGATCCTAGCACCTACAATGAGCAGTTCTTC.

This clonotype has just a few counts. CDR3 sequence: CASSPYRTGGYEQYF. Written as DNA, the CDR3 is TGTGCCAGCAGTCCCTACCGGACAGGGGGCTACGAGCAGTACTTC. The chain couples TRBV28 to TRBJ2-5, with 10 bases that match TRBD1. Near its end, the DNA agrees better with TRBJ2-7, so the J call may be wrong. From germline, CDR1 is MDHEN and CDR2 SYDVKM. This CDR3 is 15 amino acids long.

The rearrangement links TRBV3-1 to TRBJ2-5, with a possible D match to TRBD2 (5 bases). Germline CDR1 is LGHDT and CDR2 is YNNKEL (reference sequence). The CDR3 is made up of 16 amino acids. V was pared by 5 bases and J by 4 bases, with 20 bases between. DNA of the CDR3: TGTGCCAGCAGCACCCACACTAGGCCCGTCATAGAGACCCAGTACTTC. Protein product: CASSTHTRPVIETQYF.

This clonotype was seen more than once but under ten times. This sequence joins TRBV14 and TRBJ2-7; D uncertain. The J call may be incorrect, as the DNA end agrees better with TRBJ2-1. The V gene's germline CDR1 is SGHDN and CDR2 FVKESK. The CDR3 is made up of 17 amino acids. As DNA, the CDR3 is TGTGCCAGCAGCCAAGGTTCCCTCCGGAGCACTGGAAATGAGCAGTTCTTC. Encoded protein: CASSQGSLRSTGNEQFF.

There are a few counts of this clonotype. The chain couples TRBV12-5 to TRBJ2-5, with 8 bases identical to TRBD2. Trimming took 1 base from V and 5 from J; bases not matched to a gene: 6. The CDR3 runs 15 residues. Germline CDR1 and CDR2: LGHNT and FRNRAP. DNA for the CDR3: TGTGCTAGTGGTTTGGATACAGCGGGAGTGGAGACCCAGTACTTC. The encoded protein is CASGLDTAGVETQYF.

The gene calls are TRBV20-1 and TRBJ2-5, with 8 bases matching TRBD2. Germline CDR1 DFQATT, CDR2 SNEGSKA (reference sequence). V lost 6 bases and J lost 0; bases outside the gene matches: 9. The CDR3 is made up of 15 amino acids. CDR3 sequence reads: CSAASGGLYQETQYF. The CDR3 DNA reads TGCAGTGCCGCGAGCGGGGGCCTTTACCAAGAGACCCAGTACTTC.

This chain connects TRBV2 to TRBJ2-1; 14 bases line up with TRBD2. Per germline, CDR1 SNHLY and CDR2 FYNNEI. The CDR3 totals 16 residues. V shed 8 bases and J 3 bases; nucleotides not matched to a gene: 6. The CDR3: CASGTSGSMGYNEQFF. CDR3 bases: TGTGCCAGCGGGACTAGCGGGAGTATGGGCTACAATGAGCAGTTCTTC.

J is TRBJ2-3 and V is TRBV7-2, with TRBD1 matching 8 bases. Germline-derived CDR1 and CDR2 are SGHTA and FQGNSA. This CDR3 spans 15 amino acids. With V trimmed by 2 bases and J by 3 bases, 4 bases remained unmatched. CDR3 DNA sequence: TGTGCCAGCAGCTTATATCAGGGGGCGACAGATACGCAGTATTTT. Translation gives CASSLYQGATDTQYF.

The rearrangement joins TRBV10-3 to TRBJ2-2; D is unclear. This CDR3 spans 13 amino acids. Germline V gene sequence: CDR1 ENHRY, CDR2 SYGVKD. V was trimmed by 0 bases and J by 7 bases, leaving 6 bases between them. The DNA for the CDR3 is TGTGCCATCAGTGAGTCTTGGGACGGGGAGCTGTTTTTT. Its protein product is CAISESWDGELFF.

This chain joins TRBV28 and TRBJ1-5; possible D gene TRBD1, 5 bases. The CDR3 sequence is 16 residues long. Germline CDR1 is MDHEN and CDR2 is SYDVKM. Trimming left V 5 bases short and J 2 bases short, with 16 bases between. CDR3 coding DNA: TGTGCCAGCAGTGCCCGGGGACTAAGAGGCAATCAGCCCCAGCATTTT. Translating it yields CASSARGLRGNQPQHF.

The sample holds a few counts of this clonotype. V gene TRBV20-1 combines with J gene TRBJ2-1; the match to TRBD1 covers 7 bases. The CDR3 is made up of 15 amino acids. CDR1 is DFQATT and CDR2 is SNEGSKA in the germline V gene (reference sequence). J was trimmed by 6 bases and V by 3 bases; bases with no gene match: 11. The CDR3 loop is CSASSTGTASNEQFF. The CDR3 DNA follows: TGCAGTGCTAGCAGTACCGGGACAGCTAGCAATGAGCAGTTCTTC.

This clonotype was detected only a few times. This rearrangement joins TRBV3-1 to TRBJ2-4; 9 nucleotides agree with TRBD2. The ends lost 1 base at V and 0 bases at J; junction bases unmatched: 4. CDR1 and CDR2 (germline): LGHDT, YNNKEL (reference sequence). This CDR3 has 17 residues. The CDR3 spells CASSQGAGGLAKNIQYF. CDR3 sequence (DNA): TGTGCCAGCAGCCAAGGCGCGGGAGGGTTAGCCAAAAACATTCAGTACTTC.